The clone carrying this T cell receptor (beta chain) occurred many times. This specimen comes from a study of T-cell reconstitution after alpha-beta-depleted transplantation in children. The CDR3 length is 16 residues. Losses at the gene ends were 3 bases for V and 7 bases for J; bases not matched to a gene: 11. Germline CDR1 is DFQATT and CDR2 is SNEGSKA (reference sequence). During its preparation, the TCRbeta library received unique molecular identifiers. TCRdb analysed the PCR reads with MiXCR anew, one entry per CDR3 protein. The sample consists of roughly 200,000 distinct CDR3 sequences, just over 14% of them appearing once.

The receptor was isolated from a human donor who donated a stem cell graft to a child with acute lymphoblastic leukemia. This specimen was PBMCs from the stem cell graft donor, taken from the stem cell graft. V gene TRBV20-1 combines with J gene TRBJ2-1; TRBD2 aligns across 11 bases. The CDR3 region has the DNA TGCAGTGCTAGTAAACTAGCGGGAGAGCCTTGGAATGAGCAGTTCTTC. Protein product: CSASKLAGEPWNEQFF.